Below are 18 T cell receptor beta chains sequenced from a single sample in a study of cytomegalovirus exposure and HLA in healthy donors. 60 Vbeta and 13 Jbeta primers were used in PCR. Sequenced by immunoSEQ multiplex PCR; TCRdb stores in-frame clones only, minus some. The sample shows 75,000 to 95,000 clones, 50% to 75% of them seen only once. Material for sequencing was PBMCs. The receptor set was obtained from a man in his thirties or forties in good health and CMV-seronegative.

The chain links TRBV9 to TRBJ1-2; the D is unclear. CDR1 SGDLS and CDR2 YYNGEE come from the germline V gene. With 3 bases removed from V and 1 base from J, the gap between germline ends came to 19 bases. The CDR3 contains 17 residues. The CDR3 spells CASSATTGGRINYGYTF. The DNA of the CDR3 is TGTGCCAGCAGCGCCACGACCGGAGGGAGGATTAACTATGGCTACACCTTC.

This rearrangement joins TRBV23-1 to TRBJ1-5; possible D gene TRBD1, 5 bases. TRBV23-1 is an ORF, and what it does is uncertain. Trimming left V 2 bases short and J 7 bases short, with 15 bases between. The CDR3 length is 15 residues. CDR3 coding DNA: TGCGCCAGCAGTCAACCCTTAGGGGTTTACCAGCCCCAGCATTTT. Amino acids: CASSQPLGVYQPQHF.

The chain combines TRBV29-1 with TRBJ2-2; 8 nucleotides line up with TRBD1. The CDR3 sequence is 13 residues long. Germline trimming cut 7 bases from V and 4 bases from J; bases unmatched to any gene: 5. Germline V gives CDR1 SQVTM, CDR2 ANQGSEA. The CDR3, as DNA: TGCAGCGCCCGACAGGGGAGCACCGGGGAGCTGTTTTTT. This sequence encodes CSARQGSTGELFF.

The rearrangement uses TRBV6-5 and TRBJ2-7; TRBD2 aligns across 8 bases. The CDR3 spans 15 residues. V gave up 0 bases and J gave up 7 bases; unmatched junction bases: 8. The V gene's germline CDR1 is MNHEY and CDR2 SVGAGI. In nucleotides, the CDR3 is TGTGCCAGCAGTTACTCCGGGACTAGAGGATATGAGCAGTACTTC. It encodes CASSYSGTRGYEQYF.

This rearrangement joins TRBV19 to TRBJ2-3; D might be TRBD2 (6 bases). The V gene lost 4 bases and the J gene lost 5 bases, with 22 bases spanning the gap. CDR1 is LNHDA, CDR2 SQIVND, per germline (reference sequence). This CDR3 is 17 amino acids long. CDR3 protein: CASSSRQTSEGLDTQYF. The CDR3 DNA reads as TGTGCCAGTAGTAGTCGTCAAACCTCTGAGGGACTAGATACGCAGTATTTT.

V is TRBV6-5 and J is TRBJ1-5; the match to TRBD1 covers 8 bases. V trimming: 2 bases; J trimming: 2 bases; junction bases outside the gene matches: 2. CDR1 is MNHEY and CDR2 is SVGAGI in the germline V gene. The CDR3 sequence is 15 residues long. The DNA for the CDR3 is TGTGCCAGCAGTTACGACAGGGGTGGCAATCAGCCCCAGCATTTT. Its translation: CASSYDRGGNQPQHF.

This chain connects TRBV28 to TRBJ1-4, with D unclear. Germline CDR1 MDHEN, CDR2 SYDVKM. The CDR3 totals 12 residues. Trimming shortened V by 5 bases and J by 8 bases, and 9 bases separated the two germline ends. This CDR3 is CASSIPGEKLFF. The CDR3 region has the DNA TGTGCCAGCAGTATACCCGGGGAAAAACTGTTTTTT. Variable domain in full (rest from reference TRBV28 and TRBJ1-4): DVKVTQSSRYLVKRTGEKVFLECVQDMDHENMFWYRQDPGLGLRLIYFSYDVKMKEKGDIPEGYSVSREKKERFSLILESASTNQTSMYLCASSIPGEKLFFGSGTQLSVL.

In regard to this clone: A read error may account for a junction end that differs from germline. Other DNA sequences in the sample encode the same CDR3. V and J are TRBV7-2 and TRBJ2-7; no reliable D call. Germline CDR1 is SGHTA and CDR2 is FQGNSA. There are 15 residues in the CDR3. The CDR3 spells CASSSVSGSNYEQYF. The CDR3, as DNA: TGTGCCAGCAGCAGCGTCTCCGGATCCAACTACGAGCAGTACTTT.

This clone was detected a few times. The rearrangement joins TRBV5-1 to TRBJ1-5, with 8 bases lining up with TRBD1. V lost 3 bases and J lost 5; bases outside the gene matches: 22. Germline loops: CDR1 SGHRS, CDR2 YFSETQ. The CDR3 contains 20 residues. DNA of the CDR3: TGCGCCAGCAGCTCAACGGACAGGGTCGATAATAGAAGACTGTATCAGCCCCAGCATTTT. It specifies CASSSTDRVDNRRLYQPQHF.

V and J are TRBV7-9 and TRBJ2-7; no firm D call. The CDR3 runs 14 residues. Deletions cut 0 bases from V and 2 bases from J, with 8 bases between. Per germline, CDR1 SEHNR and CDR2 FQNEAQ (reference sequence). CDR3 region: CASSLAGGTYEQYF. CDR3 nucleotides: TGTGCCAGCAGCTTAGCCGGCGGAACCTACGAGCAGTACTTC. Full variable domain (remainder filled in from reference TRBV7-9 and TRBJ2-7): DTGVSQNPRHKITKRGQNVTFRCDPISEHNRLYWYRQTLGQGPEFLTYFQNEAQLEKSRLLSDRFSAERPKGSFSTLEIQRTEQGDSAMYLCASSLAGGTYEQYFGPGTRLTVT.

This chain connects TRBV15 to TRBJ2-3; TRBD2 matches at 10 bases. The germline V gene has CDR1 LNHNV and CDR2 YYDKDF (reference sequence). The length of the CDR3 is 21 residues. The J segment lost 1 base and the V segment lost 3 bases, leaving 19 bases of the junction unmatched. CDR3 bases: TGTGCCACCAGCAGGGGCAGTTCTAGCGGGGGATCACCATATCGCACAGATACGCAGTATTTT. It yields the protein CATSRGSSSGGSPYRTDTQYF. The whole variable domain, filled in from reference TRBV15 and TRBJ2-3, reads DAMVIQNPRYQVTQFGKPVTLSCSQTLNHNVMYWYQQKSSQAPKLLFHYYDKDFNNEADTPDNFQSRRPNTSFCFLDIRSPGLGDTAMYLCATSRGSSSGGSPYRTDTQYFGPGTRLTVL.

V gene TRBV9 combines with J gene TRBJ1-2; 10 bases fit TRBD1. Germline V gene data show CDR1 as SGDLS and CDR2 as YYNGEE. The CDR3 is made up of 14 amino acids. The junction had 4 bases not matched to a gene; V was cut back by 4 bases and J by 4 bases. The CDR3 DNA reads TGTGCCAGCAGCTCGACAGGGGGCAGCTATGGCTACACCTTC. The encoded protein is CASSSTGGSYGYTF.

This clone was observed once. The genes are TRBV21-1 and TRBJ1-6. TRBV21-1 is marked as a pseudogene. The CDR3 is made up of 16 amino acids. CDR3 sequence reads: CASSNFGENYNSPLHF. The CDR3 nucleotides are TGTGCCAGCAGCAACTTTGGGGAGAACTATAATTCACCCCTCCACTTT.

This clone showed up just a few times. The chain joins TRBV18 to TRBJ1-1, with D unclear. CDR3 length: 16 amino acids. CDR1 and CDR2 (germline): KGHSH, LQKENI. Trimming cost V 2 bases and J 0 bases, with 13 bases left between them. The CDR3 region has the DNA TGTGCCAGCTCACCAGCGGGTTACAGTCTGAACACTGAAGCTTTCTTT. Its translation is CASSPAGYSLNTEAFF.

The genes are TRBV19 and TRBJ2-7; a weak D match, TRBD1 (5 bases). CDR1 and CDR2 from the germline V gene are LNHDA and SQIVND (reference sequence). The CDR3 is 15 amino acids. With 1 base removed from V and 2 bases from J, the gap between germline ends came to 12 bases. CDR3 loop: CASSIGAQAPYEQYF. CDR3 coding DNA: TGTGCCAGTAGTATAGGGGCACAGGCGCCCTACGAGCAGTACTTC.

The rearrangement uses TRBV6-5 and TRBJ2-1, with D hard to call. Germline values: CDR1 MNHEY, CDR2 SVGAGI. The V end was cut by 7 bases, the J end by 5 bases, with 6 bases between. The CDR3 contains 11 residues. CDR3 in amino acids: CASIQNNEQFF. The DNA of the CDR3 is TGTGCCAGCATCCAAAACAATGAGCAGTTCTTC.

V and J are TRBV7-9 and TRBJ2-3, with D perhaps matching TRBD2 (5 bases). This CDR3 region has 17 residues. Trimming left V 1 base short and J 2 bases short, with 16 bases between. The germline gives CDR1 SEHNR, CDR2 FQNEAQ (reference sequence). The CDR3 DNA reads as TGTGCCAGCAGCTTAGTTGGGGAGCAACGGGCCACAGATACGCAGTATTTT. It encodes CASSLVGEQRATDTQYF.

The V and J genes are TRBV7-3 and TRBJ2-5; D may be TRBD1 (5 bases). CDR1 and CDR2 from the germline V gene are SGHTA and FQGTGA. Trimming shortened V by 4 bases and J by 2 bases, and 17 bases separated the two germline ends. This CDR3 has 16 residues. In DNA form, the CDR3 reads TGTGCCAGCAGCTCCATGCTATGGGGCCGACAAGAGACCCAGTACTTC. The encoded protein is CASSSMLWGRQETQYF.